This T cell receptor beta chain was recorded in a study of spatial heterogeneity in lung cancer. Study-level information: Where present, follow-up PBMC were sequenced a median of about 2 years after resection. In raw reads, more than 9.5 appearances on average were recorded for each unique TCR and UMI combination.

Germline values: CDR1 SGDLS, CDR2 YYNGEE. Between the trimmed V and J ends, which lost 0 bases and 1 base, there was a span of 16 bases. The CDR3 totals 17 residues. A distinct unique molecular identifier was carried by each TCR cDNA molecule. TCRdb redid the calling of the 5' RACE reads with MiXCR, one entry per CDR3 protein. The sample consists of 51,000 or so distinct CDR3 sequences, roughly 7.4% of them appearing once. Time point of the sample: blood at routine non-recurrence follow-up after resection. Unsorted samples of tumor, nontumor lung or frozen PBMC had their whole RNA sequenced. This chain uses TRBV9 with TRBJ1-1; perhaps TRBD1 as D (5 bases). This material consisted of PBMCs, taken at follow-up. This TCR derives from a female donor with early-stage non-small cell lung cancer. In DNA form, the CDR3 reads TGTGCCAGCAGCGTAGGCCCAGCGGGGCTGGGGAACACTGAAGCTTTCTTT. Translation gives CASSVGPAGLGNTEAFF.